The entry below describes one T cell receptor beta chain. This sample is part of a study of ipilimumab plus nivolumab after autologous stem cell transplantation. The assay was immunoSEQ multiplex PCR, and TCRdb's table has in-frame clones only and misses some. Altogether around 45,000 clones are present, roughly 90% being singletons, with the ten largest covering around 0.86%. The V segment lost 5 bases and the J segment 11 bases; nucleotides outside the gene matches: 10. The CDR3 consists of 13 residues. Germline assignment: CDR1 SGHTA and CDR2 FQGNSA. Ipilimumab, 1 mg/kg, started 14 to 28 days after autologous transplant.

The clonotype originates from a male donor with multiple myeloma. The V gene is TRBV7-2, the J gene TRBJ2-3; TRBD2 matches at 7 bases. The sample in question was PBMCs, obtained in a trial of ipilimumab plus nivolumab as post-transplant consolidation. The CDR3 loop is CASSPTREGMQYF. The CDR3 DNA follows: TGTGCCAGCAGCCCCACAAGGGAGGGAATGCAGTATTTT. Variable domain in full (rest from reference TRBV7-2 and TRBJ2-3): GAGVSQSPSNKVTEKGKDVELRCDPISGHTALYWYRQSLGQGLEFLIYFQGNSAPDKSGLPSDRFSAERTGGSVSTLTIQRTQQEDSAVYLCASSPTREGMQYFGPGTRLTVL.